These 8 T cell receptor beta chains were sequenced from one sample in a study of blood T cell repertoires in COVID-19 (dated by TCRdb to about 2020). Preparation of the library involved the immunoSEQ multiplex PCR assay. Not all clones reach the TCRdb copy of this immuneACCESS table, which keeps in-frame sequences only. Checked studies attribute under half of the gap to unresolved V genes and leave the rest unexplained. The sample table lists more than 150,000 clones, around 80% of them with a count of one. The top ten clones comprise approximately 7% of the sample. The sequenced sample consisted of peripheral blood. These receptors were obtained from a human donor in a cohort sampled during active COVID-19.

Here the CDR3 reads CASSFSADRGHYGYTF. The CDR3 DNA follows: TGTGCCAGCAGCTTTTCGGCGGACAGGGGGCACTATGGCTACACCTTC. This rearrangement joins TRBV7-9 to TRBJ1-2; TRBD1 matches at 11 bases. The trim removed 3 bases at V and 3 bases at J, leaving 6 bases unmatched. The CDR3 has 16 amino acids. Germline CDR1 and CDR2: SEHNR and FQNEAQ (reference sequence).

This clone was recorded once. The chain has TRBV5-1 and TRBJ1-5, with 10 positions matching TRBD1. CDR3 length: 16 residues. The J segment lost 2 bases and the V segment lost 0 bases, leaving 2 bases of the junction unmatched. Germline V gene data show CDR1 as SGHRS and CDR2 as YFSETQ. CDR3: CASSLDGTGGNQPQHF. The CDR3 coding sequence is TGCGCCAGCAGCTTGGATGGGACAGGGGGCAATCAGCCCCAGCATTTT.

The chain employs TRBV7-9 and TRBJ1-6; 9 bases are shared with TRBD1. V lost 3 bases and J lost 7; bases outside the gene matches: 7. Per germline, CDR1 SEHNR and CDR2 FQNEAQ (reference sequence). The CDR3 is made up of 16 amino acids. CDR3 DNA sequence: TGTGCCAGCAGCTTCGTCCGGGACAGGGAGAATTCACCCCTCCACTTT. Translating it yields CASSFVRDRENSPLHF.

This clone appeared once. The CDR3 spells CASSLVPGGRTEAFF. Here the CDR3 DNA reads TGTGCCAGCAGCTTGGTCCCCGGGGGGCGGACTGAAGCTTTCTTT. The V gene is TRBV5-5, the J gene TRBJ1-1, with D possibly matching TRBD1 (6 bases). The CDR3 is 15 amino acids. The V gene's germline CDR1 is SGHKS and CDR2 YYEKEE (reference sequence). Trimming stripped 0 bases from V and 5 bases from J, with 14 bases between.

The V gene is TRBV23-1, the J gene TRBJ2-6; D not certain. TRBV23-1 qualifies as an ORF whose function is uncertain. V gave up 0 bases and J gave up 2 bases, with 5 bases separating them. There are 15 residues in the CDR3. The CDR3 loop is CASSQSTAGANVLTF. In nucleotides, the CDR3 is TGCGCCAGCAGTCAATCGACTGCTGGGGCCAACGTCCTGACTTTC.

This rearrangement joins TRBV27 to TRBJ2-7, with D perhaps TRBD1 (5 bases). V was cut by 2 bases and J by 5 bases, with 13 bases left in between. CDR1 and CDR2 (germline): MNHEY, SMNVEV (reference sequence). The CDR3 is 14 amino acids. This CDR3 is CASSLRDSLDEQYF. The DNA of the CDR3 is TGTGCCAGCAGTTTAAGAGACAGTCTCGACGAGCAGTACTTC.

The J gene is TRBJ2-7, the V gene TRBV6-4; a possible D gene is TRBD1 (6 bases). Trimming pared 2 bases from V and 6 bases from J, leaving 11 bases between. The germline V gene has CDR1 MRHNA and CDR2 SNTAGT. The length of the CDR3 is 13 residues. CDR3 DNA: TGTGCCAGCAGTGACACCGGACAGATCGAGCAGTACTTC. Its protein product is CASSDTGQIEQYF.

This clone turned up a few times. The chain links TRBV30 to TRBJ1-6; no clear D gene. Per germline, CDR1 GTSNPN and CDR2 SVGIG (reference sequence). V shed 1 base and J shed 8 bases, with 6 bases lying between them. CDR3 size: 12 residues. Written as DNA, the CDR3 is TGTGCCTGGAGTGGTGGAGATTCACCCCTCCACTTT. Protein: CAWSGGDSPLHF.